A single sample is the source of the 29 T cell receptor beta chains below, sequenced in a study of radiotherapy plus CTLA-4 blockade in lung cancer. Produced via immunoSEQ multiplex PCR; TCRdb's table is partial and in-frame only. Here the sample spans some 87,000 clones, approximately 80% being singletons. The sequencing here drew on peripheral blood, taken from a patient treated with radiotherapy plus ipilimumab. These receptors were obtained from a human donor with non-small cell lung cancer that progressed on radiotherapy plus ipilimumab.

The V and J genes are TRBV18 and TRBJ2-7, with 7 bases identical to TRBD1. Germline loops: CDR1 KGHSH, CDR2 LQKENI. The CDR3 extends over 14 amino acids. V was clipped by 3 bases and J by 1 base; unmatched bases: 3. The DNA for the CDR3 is TGTGCCAGCTCACCCTGGGACAGATCCTACGAGCAGTACTTC. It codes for CASSPWDRSYEQYF.

The CDR3: CASSPGRPETQYF. CDR3 in DNA: TGCGCCAGCAGTCCAGGGCGGCCGGAGACCCAGTACTTC. This sequence joins TRBV5-1 and TRBJ2-5; D possibly corresponds to TRBD1 (5 bases). The germline V gene has CDR1 SGHRS and CDR2 YFSETQ. Trimming removed 5 bases at V and 5 bases at J, with 13 bases between. CDR3 length: 13 residues.

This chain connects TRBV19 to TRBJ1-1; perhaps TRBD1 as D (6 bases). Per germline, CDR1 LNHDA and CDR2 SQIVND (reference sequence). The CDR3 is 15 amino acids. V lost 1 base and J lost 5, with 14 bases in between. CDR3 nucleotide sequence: TGTGCCAGTAGTATAGTAGGGCAGGGGAGGACTGAAGCTTTCTTT. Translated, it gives CASSIVGQGRTEAFF.

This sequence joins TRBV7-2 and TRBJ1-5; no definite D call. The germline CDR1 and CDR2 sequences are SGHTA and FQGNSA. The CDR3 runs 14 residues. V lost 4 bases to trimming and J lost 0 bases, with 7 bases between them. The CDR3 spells CASSSEYSNQPQHF. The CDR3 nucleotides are TGTGCCAGCAGCTCTGAGTATAGCAATCAGCCCCAGCATTTT. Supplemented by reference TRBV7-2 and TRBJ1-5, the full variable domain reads GAGVSQSPSNKVTEKGKDVELRCDPISGHTALYWYRQSLGQGLEFLIYFQGNSAPDKSGLPSDRFSAERTGGSVSTLTIQRTQQEDSAVYLCASSSEYSNQPQHFGDGTRLSIL.

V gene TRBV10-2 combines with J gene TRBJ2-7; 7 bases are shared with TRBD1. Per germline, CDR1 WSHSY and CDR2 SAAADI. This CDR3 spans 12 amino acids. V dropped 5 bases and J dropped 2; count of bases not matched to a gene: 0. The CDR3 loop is CASSQGAYEQYF. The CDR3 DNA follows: TGCGCCAGCAGTCAGGGGGCCTACGAGCAGTACTTC.

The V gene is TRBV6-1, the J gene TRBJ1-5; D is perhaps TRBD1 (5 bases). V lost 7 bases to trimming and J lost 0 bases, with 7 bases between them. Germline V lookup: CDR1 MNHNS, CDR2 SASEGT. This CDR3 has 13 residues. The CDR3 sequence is CASTGVSNQPQHF. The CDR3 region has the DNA TGTGCCAGCACGGGGGTTAGCAATCAGCCCCAGCATTTT.

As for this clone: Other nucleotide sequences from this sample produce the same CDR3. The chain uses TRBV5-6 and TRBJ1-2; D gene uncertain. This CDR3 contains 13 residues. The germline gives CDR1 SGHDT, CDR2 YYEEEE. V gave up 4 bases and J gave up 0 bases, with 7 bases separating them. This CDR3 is CASSLGANYGYTF. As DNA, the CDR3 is TGTGCCAGCAGCCTTGGGGCTAACTATGGCTACACCTTC.

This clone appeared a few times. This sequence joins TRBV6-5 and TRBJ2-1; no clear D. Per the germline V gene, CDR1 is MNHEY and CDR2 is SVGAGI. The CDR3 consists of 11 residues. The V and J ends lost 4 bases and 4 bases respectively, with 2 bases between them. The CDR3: CASSLYNEQFF. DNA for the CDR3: TGTGCCAGCAGTTTGTACAATGAGCAGTTCTTC.

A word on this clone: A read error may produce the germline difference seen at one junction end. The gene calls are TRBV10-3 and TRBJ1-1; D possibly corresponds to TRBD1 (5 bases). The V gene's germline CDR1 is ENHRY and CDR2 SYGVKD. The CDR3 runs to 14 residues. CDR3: CAISARAPVSEASF. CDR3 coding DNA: TGTGCCATCAGTGCCAGGGCTCCGGTCTCTGAAGCTTCCTTT.

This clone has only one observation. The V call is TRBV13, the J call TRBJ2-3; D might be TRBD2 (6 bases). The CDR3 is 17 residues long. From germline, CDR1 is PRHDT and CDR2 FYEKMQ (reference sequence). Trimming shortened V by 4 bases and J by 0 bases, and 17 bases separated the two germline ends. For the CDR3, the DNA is TGTGCCAGCAGCTCCCCCATGGCGGGGACGAGCACAGATACGCAGTATTTT. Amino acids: CASSSPMAGTSTDTQYF.

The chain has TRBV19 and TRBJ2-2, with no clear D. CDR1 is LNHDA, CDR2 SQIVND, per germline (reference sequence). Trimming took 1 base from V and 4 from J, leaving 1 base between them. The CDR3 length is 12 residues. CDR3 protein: CASSIGTGELFF. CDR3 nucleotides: TGTGCCAGTAGTATAGGCACCGGGGAGCTGTTTTTT.

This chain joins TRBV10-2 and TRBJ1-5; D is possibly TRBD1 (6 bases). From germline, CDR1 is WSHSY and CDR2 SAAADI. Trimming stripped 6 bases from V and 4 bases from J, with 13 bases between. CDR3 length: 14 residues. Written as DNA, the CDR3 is TGCGCCAGCAGCCAACAGGGATCAAATCAGCCCCAGCATTTT. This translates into CASSQQGSNQPQHF.

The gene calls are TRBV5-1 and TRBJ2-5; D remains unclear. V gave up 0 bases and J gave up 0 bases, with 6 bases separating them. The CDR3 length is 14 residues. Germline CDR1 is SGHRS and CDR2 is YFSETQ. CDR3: CASSLGPYQETQYF. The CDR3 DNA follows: TGCGCCAGCAGCTTGGGGCCGTACCAAGAGACCCAGTACTTC.

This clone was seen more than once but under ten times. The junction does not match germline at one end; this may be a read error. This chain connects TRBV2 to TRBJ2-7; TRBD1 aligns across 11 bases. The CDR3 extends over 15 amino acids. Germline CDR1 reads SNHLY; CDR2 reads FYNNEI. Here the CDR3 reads CASSFGQGASYEQYF. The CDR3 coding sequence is TGCGCCAGCAGCTTCGGACAGGGGGCATCCTACGAGCAGTACTTC.

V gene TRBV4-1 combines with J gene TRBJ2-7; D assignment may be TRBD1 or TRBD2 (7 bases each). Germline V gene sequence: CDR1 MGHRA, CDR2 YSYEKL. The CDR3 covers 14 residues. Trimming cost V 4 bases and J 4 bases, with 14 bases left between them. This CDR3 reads CASSPRQGGYEQYF. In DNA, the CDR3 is TGCGCCAGCAGCCCTCGACAGGGAGGGTACGAGCAGTACTTC.

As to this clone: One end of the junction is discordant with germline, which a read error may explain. This CDR3 is CASSQDRSGGFYGQYF. The CDR3, as DNA: TGTGCCAGCAGCCAAGATAGGTCAGGGGGCTTCTACGGGCAGTACTTC. This chain connects TRBV4-2 to TRBJ2-7; 8 bases match TRBD1. This CDR3 spans 16 amino acids. Germline lookup yields CDR1 LGHNA and CDR2 YNFKEQ.

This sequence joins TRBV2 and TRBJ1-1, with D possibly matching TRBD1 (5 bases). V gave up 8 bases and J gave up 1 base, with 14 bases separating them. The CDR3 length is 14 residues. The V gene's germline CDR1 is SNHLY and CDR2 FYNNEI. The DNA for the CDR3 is TGTGCCAGCCCGCGGGGGAACCCGAACACTGAAGCTTTCTTT. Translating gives CASPRGNPNTEAFF.

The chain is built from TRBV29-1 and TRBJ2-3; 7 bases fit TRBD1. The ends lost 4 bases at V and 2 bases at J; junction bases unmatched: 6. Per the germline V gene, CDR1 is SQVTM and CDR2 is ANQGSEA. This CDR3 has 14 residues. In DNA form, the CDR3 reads TGCAGCGTTGGTCGGACAGGTCCCACAGATACGCAGTATTTT. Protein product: CSVGRTGPTDTQYF.

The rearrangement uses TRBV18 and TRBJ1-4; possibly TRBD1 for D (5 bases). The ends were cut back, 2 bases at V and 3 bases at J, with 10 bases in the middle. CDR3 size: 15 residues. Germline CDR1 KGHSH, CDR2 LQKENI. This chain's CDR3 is CASSPGGTSNEKLFF. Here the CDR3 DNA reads TGTGCCAGCTCACCAGGCGGGACCTCTAATGAAAAACTGTTTTTT.

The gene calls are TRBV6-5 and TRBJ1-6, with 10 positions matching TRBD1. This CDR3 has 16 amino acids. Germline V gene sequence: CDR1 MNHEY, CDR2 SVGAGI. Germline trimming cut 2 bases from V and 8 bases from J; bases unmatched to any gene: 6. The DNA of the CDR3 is TGTGCCAGCAGTTACGCGACAGGGGGCCCTTATTCACCCCTCCACTTT. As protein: CASSYATGGPYSPLHF.

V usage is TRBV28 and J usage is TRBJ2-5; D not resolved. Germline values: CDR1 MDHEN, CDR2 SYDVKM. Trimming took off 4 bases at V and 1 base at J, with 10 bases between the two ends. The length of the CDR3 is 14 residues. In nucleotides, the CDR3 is TGTGCCAGCAGTTCGGGTGGGGTCCAAGAGACCCAGTACTTC. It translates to CASSSGGVQETQYF. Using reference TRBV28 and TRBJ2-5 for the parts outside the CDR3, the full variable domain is DVKVTQSSRYLVKRTGEKVFLECVQDMDHENMFWYRQDPGLGLRLIYFSYDVKMKEKGDIPEGYSVSREKKERFSLILESASTNQTSMYLCASSSGGVQETQYFGPGTRLLVL.

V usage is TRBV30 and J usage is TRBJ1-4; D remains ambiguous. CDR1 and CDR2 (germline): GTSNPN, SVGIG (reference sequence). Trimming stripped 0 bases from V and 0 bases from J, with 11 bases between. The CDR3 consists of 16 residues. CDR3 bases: TGTGCCTGGAGTGTAAAGCAGGCAGCAACTAATGAAAAACTGTTTTTT. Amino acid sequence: CAWSVKQAATNEKLFF.

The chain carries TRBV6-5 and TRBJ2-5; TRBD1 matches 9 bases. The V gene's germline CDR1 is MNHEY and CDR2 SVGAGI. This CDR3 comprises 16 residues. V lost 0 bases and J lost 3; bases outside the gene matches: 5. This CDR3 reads CASSYSMGTGKETQYF. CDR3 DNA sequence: TGTGCCAGCAGTTACTCGATGGGGACAGGGAAAGAGACCCAGTACTTC.

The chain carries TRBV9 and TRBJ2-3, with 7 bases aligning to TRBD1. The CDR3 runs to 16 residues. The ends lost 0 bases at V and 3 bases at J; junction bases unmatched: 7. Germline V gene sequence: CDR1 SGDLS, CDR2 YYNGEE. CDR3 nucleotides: TGTGCCAGCAGCGTAGAGGGGGCAGGGGTAACAGATACGCAGTATTTT. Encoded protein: CASSVEGAGVTDTQYF. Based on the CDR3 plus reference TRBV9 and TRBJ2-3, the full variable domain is DSGVTQTPKHLITATGQRVTLRCSPRSGDLSVYWYQQSLDQGLQFLIQYYNGEERAKGNILERFSAQQFPDLHSELNLSSLELGDSALYFCASSVEGAGVTDTQYFGPGTRLTVL.

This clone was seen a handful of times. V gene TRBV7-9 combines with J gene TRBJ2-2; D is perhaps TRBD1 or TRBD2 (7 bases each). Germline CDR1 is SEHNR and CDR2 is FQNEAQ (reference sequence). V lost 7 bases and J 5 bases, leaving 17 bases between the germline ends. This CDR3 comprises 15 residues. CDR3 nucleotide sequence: TGTGCCAGCATGACAGGGACTACCCCGACCGGGGAGCTGTTTTTT. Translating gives CASMTGTTPTGELFF.

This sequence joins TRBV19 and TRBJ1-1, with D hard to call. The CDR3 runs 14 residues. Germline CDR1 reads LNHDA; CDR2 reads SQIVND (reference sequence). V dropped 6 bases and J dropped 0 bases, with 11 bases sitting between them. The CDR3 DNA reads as TGTGCCAGTAGATCTAGGTCGATGAACACTGAAGCTTTCTTT. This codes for CASRSRSMNTEAFF.

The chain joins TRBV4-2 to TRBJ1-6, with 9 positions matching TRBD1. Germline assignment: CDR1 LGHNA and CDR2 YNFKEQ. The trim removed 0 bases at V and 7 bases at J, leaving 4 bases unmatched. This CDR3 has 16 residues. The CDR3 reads CASSQETGGANSPLHF. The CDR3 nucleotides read TGTGCCAGCAGCCAAGAAACAGGGGGCGCAAATTCACCCCTCCACTTT.

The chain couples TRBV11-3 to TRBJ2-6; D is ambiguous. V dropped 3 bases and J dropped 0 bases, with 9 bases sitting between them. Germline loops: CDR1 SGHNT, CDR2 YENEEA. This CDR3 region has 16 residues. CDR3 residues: CASSFLPSSGANVLTF. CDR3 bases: TGTGCCAGCAGCTTTCTTCCCAGCTCTGGGGCCAACGTCCTGACTTTC.

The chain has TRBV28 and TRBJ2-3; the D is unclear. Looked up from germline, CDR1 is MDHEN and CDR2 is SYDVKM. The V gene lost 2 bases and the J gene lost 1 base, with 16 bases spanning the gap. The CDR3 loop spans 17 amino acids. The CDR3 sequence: CASSLTPWGGGTDTQYF. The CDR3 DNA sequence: TGTGCCAGCAGTTTAACCCCTTGGGGTGGGGGCACAGATACGCAGTATTTT.